The clone carrying this T cell receptor beta chain was recorded only once. Its antigen is unknown. This sample is drawn from a study of T cell responses to AZD1222 COVID-19 vaccine. Study outcomes and limitations: The study sampled repertoires only after the peak T cell response.

The table came from immunoSEQ multiplex PCR; TCRdb's copy has only in-frame clones and leaves some out. This table holds approximately 190,000 clones, approximately 91% found once. Per germline, CDR1 SGHDT and CDR2 YYEEEE. V was shortened by 4 bases and J by 10 bases, with 18 bases between the two germline ends. CDR3 length: 15 amino acids. The sample here was peripheral blood, taken on day 0 of AZD1222 vaccination. The chain employs TRBV5-6 and TRBJ1-6, with TRBD1 as a possible D gene (5 bases). This clonotype was obtained from an adult in good health. The CDR3 reads CASSPWTTGVSPLHF. In DNA, the CDR3 is TGTGCCAGCAGCCCCTGGACAACAGGAGTGTCACCCCTCCACTTT.